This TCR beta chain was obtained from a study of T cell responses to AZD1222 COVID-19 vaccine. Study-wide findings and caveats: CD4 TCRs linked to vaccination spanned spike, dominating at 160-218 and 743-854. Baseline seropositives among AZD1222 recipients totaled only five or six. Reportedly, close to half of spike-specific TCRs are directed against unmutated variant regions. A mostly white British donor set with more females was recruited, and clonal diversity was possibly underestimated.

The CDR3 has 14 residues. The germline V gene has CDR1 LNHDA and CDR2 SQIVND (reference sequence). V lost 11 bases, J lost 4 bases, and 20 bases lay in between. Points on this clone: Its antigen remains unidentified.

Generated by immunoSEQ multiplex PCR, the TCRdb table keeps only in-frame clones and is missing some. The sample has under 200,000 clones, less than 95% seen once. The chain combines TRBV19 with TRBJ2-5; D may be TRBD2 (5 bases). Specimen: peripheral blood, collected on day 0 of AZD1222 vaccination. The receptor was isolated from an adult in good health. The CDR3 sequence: CASASMGPRETQYF. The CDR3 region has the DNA TGTGCCTCCGCTAGCATGGGTCCTAGAGAGACCCAGTACTTC.